This entry is about one TCR beta chain. No antigen is known for it. The sample comes from a study of monozygotic twins with inflammatory bowel disease. The study's findings and limits: Repertoire similarity did not differ between concordant and discordant twins, possibly owing to limited power. TCRbeta inverse Simpson diversity was decreased in IBD patients versus healthy co-twins.

No DNA is given; TCRdb re-called the 5' RACE reads and lists each CDR3 protein once. The listing records approximately 100,000 distinct CDR3 sequences. Germline CDR1 MNHEY, CDR2 SMNVEV (reference sequence). The CDR3 loop spans 13 amino acids. The TCR originated in a human donor with ulcerative colitis or Crohn's disease, or a healthy co-twin of an affected twin (not recorded which). The rearrangement uses TRBV27 and TRBJ2-3. Sequenced: blood. The CDR3: CASSLWPVDTQYF.